The clone carrying this TCR beta chain appeared a few times. Reasons for excluding patients were uncontrolled infection, other autoimmune disease, pregnancy or lactation. The authors obtained PBMCs from roughly 10 ml of fresh peripheral blood. This entry belongs to a study of T cells in Graves' hyperthyroidism and ophthalmopathy. The CDR3 sequence is 12 residues long. Trimming left V 1 base short and J 8 bases short, with 5 bases between. From germline, CDR1 is MNHNS and CDR2 SASEGT. What was amplified from RNA transcripts were TCR beta CDR3 regions. The TCR CDR3 first-round RT-PCR relied on the HTBI primer set. MiXCR, run by TCRdb on the multiplex PCR reads, gives a single entry per CDR3 protein. This sample yields 340,000 or so distinct CDR3 sequences, of which about 21% are seen a single time; less than 65% belongs to the top ten.

The source material was blood. This sequence was found in a woman between 45 and 60 years old with Graves' hyperthyroidism. This chain joins TRBV6-1 and TRBJ1-4; D is unresolved. CDR3 loop: CASSEGVEKLFF. For the CDR3, the DNA is TGTGCCAGCAGTGAAGGTGTCGAAAAACTGTTTTTT.